Below are 9 T cell receptor beta chains sequenced from a single sample in a study of cytomegalovirus exposure and HLA in healthy donors. PCR amplification relied on 60 Vbeta primers (plus 13 Jbeta primers). Only in-frame clones appear in the TCRdb table, and some are missing; sequencing was by immunoSEQ multiplex PCR. This sample has 130,000 to 150,000 clones, with around 80% found just once. Material for sequencing was PBMCs. These receptors were collected from a man between 35 and 55 years old in good health and CMV-seropositive.

A word on this clone: This specimen includes other DNA sequences encoding the same CDR3. The gene calls are TRBV30 and TRBJ2-7; 8 bases agree with TRBD2. CDR3 size: 12 residues. V trimming: 6 bases; J trimming: 1 base; junction bases outside the gene matches: 2. Germline V gene data show CDR1 as GTSNPN and CDR2 as SVGIG (reference sequence). The CDR3 is CACGRASYEQYF. The DNA of the CDR3 is TGTGCCTGCGGGAGGGCTTCCTACGAGCAGTACTTC.

The chain employs TRBV4-2 and TRBJ1-1; D gene unclear. CDR1 and CDR2 from the germline V gene are LGHNA and YNFKEQ. The CDR3 has 16 residues. V was trimmed by 1 base and J by 1 base, leaving 13 bases between them. The CDR3 bases are TGTGCCAGCAGCCAAGTTCTAAGTAGCCCGAACACTGAAGCTTTCTTT. It is translated as CASSQVLSSPNTEAFF.

The chain employs TRBV5-8 and TRBJ2-1; a possible D gene is TRBD2 (5 bases). V was pared by 4 bases and J by 0 bases, with 14 bases between. CDR1 is SGHTS and CDR2 is YDEGEE in the germline V gene. This CDR3 comprises 16 residues. CDR3 protein: CASSHYEGSSYNEQFF. CDR3 DNA: TGTGCCAGCAGCCACTACGAGGGAAGCTCCTACAATGAGCAGTTCTTC.

The V call is TRBV5-4, the J call TRBJ1-2, with TRBD1 matching over 8 bases. The J segment lost 2 bases and the V segment lost 4 bases, leaving 4 bases of the junction unmatched. Per the germline V gene, CDR1 is SGHNT and CDR2 is YYREEE (reference sequence). The CDR3 is 14 residues long. CDR3 loop: CASSASGGNYGYTF. CDR3 in DNA: TGTGCCAGCAGCGCGTCAGGGGGCAACTATGGCTACACCTTC.

V is TRBV5-6 and J is TRBJ2-2; 8 bases fit TRBD2. The CDR3 spans 15 residues. J gave up 3 bases and V 2 bases, and 3 bases lay outside the gene matches. Per the germline V gene, CDR1 is SGHDT and CDR2 is YYEEEE. The chain's CDR3 is CASSFGRAHTGELFF. The CDR3 DNA reads as TGTGCCAGCAGCTTCGGGAGGGCCCACACCGGGGAGCTGTTTTTT.

V is TRBV9 and J is TRBJ1-1; D possibly corresponds to TRBD1 (6 bases). V lost 3 bases and J 1 base, leaving 16 bases between the germline ends. There are 16 residues in the CDR3. Germline V gene data show CDR1 as SGDLS and CDR2 as YYNGEE. CDR3 region: CASSAKQGVGNTEAFF. The CDR3 nucleotides are TGTGCCAGCAGCGCCAAACAGGGAGTGGGGAACACTGAAGCTTTCTTT.

The V gene is TRBV4-1, the J gene TRBJ2-7, with D possibly being TRBD1 (5 bases). This CDR3 is built from 14 residues. Germline CDR1 and CDR2: MGHRA and YSYEKL. Trimming removed 4 bases at V and 3 bases at J, with 13 bases between. CDR3 coding DNA: TGCGCCAGCAGCCTAGTAAAGACAGTCTACGAGCAGTACTTC. It translates to CASSLVKTVYEQYF.

Comments on this clone: One end of the junction varies from germline; a read error may be responsible. The rearrangement uses TRBV10-1 and TRBJ1-2, with 7 positions matching TRBD1. The CDR3 length is 15 residues. Germline-derived CDR1 and CDR2 are WNHNN and SYGVQD (reference sequence). The CDR3 coding sequence is TGCGCCAGCAGTCCCGGACAGGTCCAGGGTTGGCCTCTTGACTTC. Amino acid sequence: CASSPGQVQGWPLDF.

A few counts support this clone. The chain is built from TRBV2 and TRBJ2-3, with 7 bases identical to TRBD2. CDR3 length equals 14 residues. Looked up from germline, CDR1 is SNHLY and CDR2 is FYNNEI. J was trimmed by 2 bases and V by 6 bases; bases with no gene match: 5. In DNA, the CDR3 is TGTGCCAGCAGGGATTGGGACTACACAGATACGCAGTATTTT. Translated: CASRDWDYTDTQYF.